Below, 14 T cell receptor beta chains from the same sample are listed, as sequenced in a study of shared clonotypes between healthy human individuals. Profiled with immunoSEQ multiplex PCR; TCRdb holds only in-frame clones, not every one. Seen here are roughly 2.6 million clones, over 85% observed once, and the top ten hold more than 0.12%. The material sequenced was naive CD4+ T cells sorted from blood. Subset meaning: CD45RA+ positively selected. The source is a man aged 18 to 30 in good health.

This sequence joins TRBV6-1 and TRBJ1-6, with D possibly being TRBD1 (5 bases). From germline, CDR1 is MNHNS and CDR2 SASEGT. V was clipped by 6 bases and J by 9 bases, with 15 bases between them. This CDR3 spans 14 amino acids. The CDR3 nucleotides are TGTGCCAGCAGACAGGCTTTTCAAGGTTCACCCCTCCACTTT. It encodes CASRQAFQGSPLHF.

This chain joins TRBV21-1 and TRBJ1-4. TRBV21-1 is listed as a pseudogene. The CDR3 runs 15 residues. CDR3 bases: TGTGCCAGCAGCAAAGGAGAGGGAGGCGGTGAAAAACTGTTTTTT. Translation: CASSKGEGGGEKLFF.

In DNA, the CDR3 is TGTGCCAGCAATAGGGCAGATACGCAGTATTTT. Amino acids: CASNRADTQYF. J is TRBJ2-3 and V is TRBV6-5, with D hard to call. Trimming cost V 7 bases and J 4 bases, with 6 bases left between them. The CDR3 length is 11 residues. Germline values: CDR1 MNHEY, CDR2 SVGAGI.

Only one count was recorded for this clone. The J gene is TRBJ1-2, the V gene TRBV7-2; weak D call: TRBD1 (5 bases). Germline V gene sequence: CDR1 SGHTA, CDR2 FQGNSA. V dropped 4 bases and J dropped 4 bases, with 16 bases sitting between them. The CDR3 spans 15 residues. CDR3 amino acids: CASSSQRGGAYGYTF. DNA for the CDR3: TGTGCCAGCAGCTCCCAGCGGGGGGGTGCCTATGGCTACACCTTC.

This chain joins TRBV7-3 and TRBJ2-1; 7 bases are a match to TRBD1. The germline gives CDR1 SGHTA, CDR2 FQGTGA. Germline trimming cut 4 bases from V and 2 bases from J; bases unmatched to any gene: 8. This CDR3 has 16 amino acids. CDR3 sequence: CASSSGGPGPYNEQFF. The CDR3 bases are TGTGCCAGCAGCTCAGGGGGTCCCGGACCCTACAATGAGCAGTTCTTC. Full variable domain (remainder filled in from reference TRBV7-3 and TRBJ2-1): GAGVSQTPSNKVTEKGKYVELRCDPISGHTALYWYRQSLGQGPEFLIYFQGTGAADDSGLPNDRFFAVRPEGSVSTLKIQRTERGDSAVYLCASSSGGPGPYNEQFFGPGTRLTVL.

This clone occurred a few times. The rearrangement links TRBV30 to TRBJ2-1, with 15 bases aligning to TRBD2. This CDR3 is built from 16 residues. In germline, CDR1 is GTSNPN, CDR2 SVGIG (reference sequence). V shed 4 bases, J shed 7 bases, and the junction held 8 bases outside the gene matches. CDR3 DNA sequence: TGTGCCTGGACTTTCCAAGGACTAGCGGGAGGGAATGAGCAGTTCTTC. Amino acid sequence: CAWTFQGLAGGNEQFF.

This clone was seen a few times. CDR3: CASSQAQDIQFF. As DNA, the CDR3 is TGCGCCAGCAGCCAAGCACAGGACATTCAGTTCTTC. This chain joins TRBV4-1 and TRBJ2-1, with D possibly matching TRBD1 (5 bases). The germline V and J ends were trimmed by 1 base and 13 bases, with 11 bases remaining between them. CDR3 length equals 12 residues. Germline V gene sequence: CDR1 MGHRA, CDR2 YSYEKL.

This chain connects TRBV5-1 to TRBJ2-1; TRBD1 matches 12 bases. J was trimmed by 5 bases and V by 4 bases; bases with no gene match: 7. Per germline, CDR1 SGHRS and CDR2 YFSETQ. The CDR3 spans 16 residues. CDR3 nucleotide sequence: TGCGCCAGCAGCAGCCGGGGACAGGGGGCGCACAATGAGCAGTTCTTC. Encoded protein: CASSSRGQGAHNEQFF.

The V gene is TRBV11-2, the J gene TRBJ2-3; no clear D. In germline, CDR1 is SGHAT, CDR2 FQNNGV. V gave up 4 bases and J gave up 3 bases, with 17 bases separating them. This CDR3 spans 16 amino acids. In DNA form, the CDR3 reads TGTGCCAGCAGCTCTACACCTTGGCTGCTGACAGATACGCAGTATTTT. This translates into CASSSTPWLLTDTQYF.

This clone was picked up a small number of times. The rearrangement uses TRBV6-5 and TRBJ1-5, with D unresolved. The V end was cut by 7 bases, the J end by 2 bases, with 15 bases between. This CDR3 contains 15 residues. The V gene's germline CDR1 is MNHEY and CDR2 SVGAGI. The CDR3 nucleotides are TGTGCCAGCAACCCGGACTCCCCTGGCAATCAGCCCCAGCATTTT. As protein: CASNPDSPGNQPQHF.

The chain employs TRBV7-2 and TRBJ2-5; perhaps TRBD2 as D (6 bases). There are 16 residues in the CDR3. Trimming took 5 bases from V and 2 from J, leaving 18 bases between them. Germline V lookup: CDR1 SGHTA, CDR2 FQGNSA. CDR3 sequence reads: CASSPGGKLYQETQYF. The CDR3 region has the DNA TGTGCCAGCAGCCCTGGGGGGAAATTATATCAAGAGACCCAGTACTTC.

In this sample, this clone turned up once. This chain uses TRBV9 with TRBJ2-3, with D uncertain. The CDR3 extends over 16 amino acids. V gave up 3 bases and J gave up 2 bases, with 16 bases separating them. Germline values: CDR1 SGDLS, CDR2 YYNGEE. As DNA, the CDR3 is TGTGCCAGCAGCGCAACACATAGGGAAATCACAGATACGCAGTATTTT. This gives the protein CASSATHREITDTQYF.

The chain combines TRBV5-1 with TRBJ2-5; D unresolved. Germline CDR1 SGHRS, CDR2 YFSETQ. Between the trimmed V and J ends, which lost 0 bases and 5 bases, there was a span of 5 bases. The CDR3 sequence is 12 residues long. The CDR3 reads CASSLVFETQYF. CDR3 in DNA: TGCGCCAGCAGCTTGGTTTTTGAGACCCAGTACTTC.

This rearrangement joins TRBV5-4 to TRBJ2-1; D possibly corresponds to TRBD2 (7 bases). Germline CDR1 and CDR2: SGHNT and YYREEE (reference sequence). V lost 5 bases and J lost 9, with 21 bases in between. This CDR3 spans 15 amino acids. The CDR3, as DNA: TGTGCCAGCAGGGATGAGGGGGGGCCGTCTAGTGAGCAGTTCTTC. Amino acids: CASRDEGGPSSEQFF.